The 10 T cell receptor beta chains below come from one sample, sequenced in a study of T cell responses to AZD1222 COVID-19 vaccine. The repertoire was sequenced with immunoSEQ multiplex PCR; TCRdb's copy has only in-frame clones and lacks some. The table has some 170,000 clones, 75% to 90% seen once. Sequenced here: peripheral blood, sampled 28 days after the second dose of the MenACWY control vaccine. The receptor source for this set is an adult who received the MenACWY meningococcal vaccine as a control.

This rearrangement joins TRBV6-5 to TRBJ1-3; D is ambiguous. The CDR3 consists of 15 residues. Trimming took off 0 bases at V and 4 bases at J, with 10 bases between the two ends. Germline V CDR1 and CDR2: MNHEY, SVGAGI. The CDR3 DNA reads as TGTGCCAGCAGTTACTCCCGTGCAGGCGGAAACACCATATATTTT. Translated: CASSYSRAGGNTIYF.

The chain has TRBV7-9 and TRBJ2-3, with 7 bases matching TRBD2. The germline CDR1 and CDR2 sequences are SEHNR and FQNEAQ (reference sequence). This CDR3 contains 15 residues. The V segment lost 7 bases and the J segment 2 bases; nucleotides outside the gene matches: 9. As DNA, the CDR3 is TGTGCCAGCACCCCGAGGGGAGGGCCCACAGATACGCAGTATTTT. It encodes CASTPRGGPTDTQYF.

The V gene is TRBV6-2 or TRBV6-3, the J gene TRBJ2-3; D gene ambiguous. Germline-derived CDR1 and CDR2 are MNHEY and SVGEGT. CDR3 length: 14 residues. Trimming removed 2 bases at V and 2 bases at J, with 8 bases between. The chain's CDR3 is CASSYDGLTDTQYF. For the CDR3, the DNA is TGTGCCAGCAGTTACGACGGCCTCACAGATACGCAGTATTTT.

The chain uses TRBV25-1 and TRBJ1-6; D might be TRBD1 (5 bases). This CDR3 has 14 residues. Trimming took off 6 bases at V and 9 bases at J, with 15 bases between the two ends. CDR1 and CDR2 from the germline V gene are MGHDK and SYGVNS. CDR3 bases: TGTGCCAGCAGAGCGGTACAGGCGAGTTCACCCCTCCACTTT. Protein product: CASRAVQASSPLHF.

The rearrangement joins TRBV6-2 or TRBV6-3 to TRBJ1-5; 9 bases match TRBD1. Germline trimming cut 4 bases from V and 0 bases from J; bases unmatched to any gene: 10. The germline gives CDR1 MNHEY, CDR2 SVGEGT. The CDR3 has 18 residues. CDR3 sequence: CASSFSGQGTDSNQPQHF. The CDR3 coding sequence is TGTGCCAGCAGTTTTTCCGGACAGGGGACGGATAGCAATCAGCCCCAGCATTTT.

The chain has TRBV6-1 and TRBJ1-5; D not resolved. Germline V gene sequence: CDR1 MNHNS, CDR2 SASEGT. The CDR3 sequence is 17 residues long. Trimming shortened V by 2 bases and J by 7 bases, and 21 bases separated the two germline ends. The CDR3 region has the DNA TGTGCCAGCAGTGAAATTTTTTGGTCGACGGGGAGGCAGCCCCAGCATTTT. It specifies CASSEIFWSTGRQPQHF.

V usage is TRBV5-1 and J usage is TRBJ2-7, with 10 bases lining up with TRBD1. Trimming took 0 bases from V and 8 from J; bases not matched to a gene: 5. The germline V gene has CDR1 SGHRS and CDR2 YFSETQ. CDR3 length equals 14 residues. DNA of the CDR3: TGCGCCAGCAGCTTGGTTCCGGGACAGGGGAAGCAGTACTTC. It encodes CASSLVPGQGKQYF.

The chain couples TRBV19 to TRBJ1-5; perhaps TRBD1 as D (6 bases). Germline V CDR1 and CDR2: LNHDA, SQIVND (reference sequence). The CDR3 length is 17 residues. Trimming pared 7 bases from V and 0 bases from J, leaving 19 bases between. CDR3 sequence reads: CASKGRKGGGSNQPQHF. CDR3 in DNA: TGTGCCAGTAAGGGTCGAAAGGGAGGGGGTAGCAATCAGCCCCAGCATTTT.

This clone turned up a few times. V gene TRBV19 combines with J gene TRBJ1-2; TRBD1 agrees at 7 bases. V lost 7 bases and J lost 5; bases outside the gene matches: 13. Germline V gives CDR1 LNHDA, CDR2 SQIVND (reference sequence). The CDR3 covers 15 residues. CDR3: CASIGFGTAIYGYTF. As DNA, the CDR3 is TGTGCCAGTATAGGTTTCGGGACAGCCATTTATGGCTACACCTTC. The full variable domain, in which reference TRBV19 and TRBJ1-2 provide the parts outside the CDR3, is DGGITQSPKYLFRKEGQNVTLSCEQNLNHDAMYWYRQDPGQGLRLIYYSQIVNDFQKGDIAEGYSVSREKKESFPLTVTSAQKNPTAFYLCASIGFGTAIYGYTFGSGTRLTVV.

The chain recombines TRBV6-1 with TRBJ2-7; D is ambiguous. With 2 bases removed from V and 0 bases from J, the gap between germline ends came to 8 bases. CDR1 is MNHNS, CDR2 SASEGT, per germline. The CDR3 has 14 amino acids. Here the CDR3 DNA reads TGTGCCAGCAGTGAAATGGTCTACTCCTACGAGCAGTACTTC. Translation gives CASSEMVYSYEQYF.